A single sample is the source of the 4 T cell receptor beta chains below, sequenced in a study of T-cell reconstitution after alpha-beta-depleted transplantation in children. This sample's TCRbeta library carried unique molecular identifier barcodes. Each CDR3 protein gets one entry after TCRdb re-called the PCR reads with MiXCR. The sample gives around 130,000 distinct CDR3 sequences, roughly 9.7% of which show up once; around 24% is in the top ten. The material sequenced was PBMCs, mostly from graft donor cells, taken 180 days after TCRalphabeta/CD19-depleted stem cell transplant. The receptor set was obtained from a girl under three years old who had a stem cell transplant for combined immunodeficiency, so the T cells may come from the graft donor.

This clonotype was picked up many times. The V and J genes are TRBV5-1 and TRBJ2-5, with 9 bases that match TRBD1. This CDR3 contains 16 residues. Per the germline V gene, CDR1 is SGHRS and CDR2 is YFSETQ. After removal of 0 bases from V and 5 bases from J, the junction contained 8 bases not matched to a gene. For the CDR3, the DNA is TGCGCCAGCAGCTTGGCCATCACAGGGGGCATGGAGACCCAGTACTTC. Amino acids: CASSLAITGGMETQYF. Drawing the rest from reference TRBV5-1 and TRBJ2-5, the complete variable domain is KAGVTQTPRYLIKTRGQQVTLSCSPISGHRSVSWYQQTPGQGLQFLFEYFSETQRNKGNFPGRFSGRQFSNSRSEMNVSTLELGDSALYLCASSLAITGGMETQYFGPGTRLLVL.

This chain links TRBV29-1 with TRBJ1-4, with 8 positions matching TRBD1. The germline CDR1 and CDR2 sequences are SQVTM and ANQGSEA. The CDR3 has 13 residues. V shed 6 bases, J shed 7 bases, and the junction held 7 bases outside the gene matches. The CDR3 DNA follows: TGCAGCGTCCGCGACAGGGGAAGTGAAAAACTGTTTTTT. Translated, it gives CSVRDRGSEKLFF.

This clonotype was seen a few times. This chain joins TRBV6-2 or TRBV6-3 and TRBJ2-1; D gene ambiguous. The CDR3 is made up of 14 amino acids. The ends were cut back, 6 bases at V and 9 bases at J, with 18 bases in the middle. Germline CDR1 and CDR2: MNHEY and SVGEGT. Written as DNA, the CDR3 is TGTGCCAGCAGACGAGAGATTGACGTTCCTGAGCAGTTCTTC. This gives the protein CASRREIDVPEQFF.

The table lists this clonotype with a few counts. V usage is TRBV12-3 or TRBV12-4 and J usage is TRBJ2-7; 8 bases fit TRBD2. The CDR3 extends over 16 amino acids. V shed 6 bases, J shed 5 bases, and the junction held 15 bases outside the gene matches. The CDR3 nucleotides are TGTGCCAGCAGCCAGTCTCGGGGGGGTAATGGGGACGAGCAGTACTTC. Its translation: CASSQSRGGNGDEQYF.